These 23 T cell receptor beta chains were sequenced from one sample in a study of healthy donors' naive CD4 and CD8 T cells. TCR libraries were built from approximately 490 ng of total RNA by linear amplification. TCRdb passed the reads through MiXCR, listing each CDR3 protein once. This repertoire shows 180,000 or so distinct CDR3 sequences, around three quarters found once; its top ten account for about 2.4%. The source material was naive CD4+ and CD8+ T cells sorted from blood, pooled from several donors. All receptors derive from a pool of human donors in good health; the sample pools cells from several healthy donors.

CDR3 amino acids: CARPRSGETEAFF. In nucleotides, the CDR3 is TGCGCCAGACCTCGGTCAGGGGAAACTGAAGCTTTCTTT. This sequence joins TRBV23-1 and TRBJ1-1, with a weak D call TRBD1 (6 bases). TRBV23-1 is an ORF, with its function uncertain. V lost 9 bases and J 5 bases, leaving 16 bases between the germline ends. CDR3 length: 13 residues.

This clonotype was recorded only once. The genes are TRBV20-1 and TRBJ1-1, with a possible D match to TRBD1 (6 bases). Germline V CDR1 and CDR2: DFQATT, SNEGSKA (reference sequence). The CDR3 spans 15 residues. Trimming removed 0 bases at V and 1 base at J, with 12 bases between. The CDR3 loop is CSARDGGRGNTEAFF. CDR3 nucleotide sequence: TGCAGTGCTAGAGATGGCGGCAGGGGGAACACTGAAGCTTTCTTT.

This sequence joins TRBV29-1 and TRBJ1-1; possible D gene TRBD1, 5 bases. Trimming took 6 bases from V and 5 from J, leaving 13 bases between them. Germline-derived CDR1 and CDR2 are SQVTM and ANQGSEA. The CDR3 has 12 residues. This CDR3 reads CSVTRGGTEAFF. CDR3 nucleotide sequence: TGCAGCGTCACTCGTGGGGGAACTGAAGCTTTCTTT.

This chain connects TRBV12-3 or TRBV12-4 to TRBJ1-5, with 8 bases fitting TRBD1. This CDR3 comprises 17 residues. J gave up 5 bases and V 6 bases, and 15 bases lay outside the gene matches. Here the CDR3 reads CASSPARDRGVYQPQHF. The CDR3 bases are TGTGCCAGCAGCCCAGCTAGAGACAGGGGAGTTTATCAGCCCCAGCATTTT.

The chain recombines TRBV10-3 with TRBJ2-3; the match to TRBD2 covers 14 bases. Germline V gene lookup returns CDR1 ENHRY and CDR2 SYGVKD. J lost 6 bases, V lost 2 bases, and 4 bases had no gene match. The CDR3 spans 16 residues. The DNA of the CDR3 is TGTGCCATCAGTGAGCCCGGACTAGCGGGAGGTGATACGCAGTATTTT. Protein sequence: CAISEPGLAGGDTQYF.

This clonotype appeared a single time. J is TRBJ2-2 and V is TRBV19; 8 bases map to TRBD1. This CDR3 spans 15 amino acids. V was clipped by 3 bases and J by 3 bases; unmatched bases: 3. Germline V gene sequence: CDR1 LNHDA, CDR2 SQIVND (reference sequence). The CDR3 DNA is TGTGCCAGTAGTATCCTGGACAGGGACACCGGGGAGCTGTTTTTT. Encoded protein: CASSILDRDTGELFF.

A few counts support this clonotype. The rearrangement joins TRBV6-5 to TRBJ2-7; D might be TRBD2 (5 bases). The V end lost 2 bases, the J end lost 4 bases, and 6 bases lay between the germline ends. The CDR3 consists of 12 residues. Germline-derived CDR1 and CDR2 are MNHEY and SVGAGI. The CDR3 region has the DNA TGTGCCAGCAGTTACCGGGGTTACGAGCAGTACTTC. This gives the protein CASSYRGYEQYF.

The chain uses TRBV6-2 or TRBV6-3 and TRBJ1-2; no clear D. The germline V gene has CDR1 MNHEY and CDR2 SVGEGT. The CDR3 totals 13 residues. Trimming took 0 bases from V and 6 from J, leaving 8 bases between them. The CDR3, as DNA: TGTGCCAGCAGTTACTCCGCGGCCAATGGCTACACCTTC. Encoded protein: CASSYSAANGYTF.

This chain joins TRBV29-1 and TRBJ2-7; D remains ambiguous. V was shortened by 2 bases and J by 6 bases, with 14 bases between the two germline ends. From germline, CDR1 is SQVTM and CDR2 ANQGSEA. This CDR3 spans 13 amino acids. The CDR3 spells CSVETAGYGEQYF. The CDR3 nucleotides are TGCAGCGTTGAAACCGCCGGATATGGCGAGCAGTACTTC.

CDR3 loop: CSVEFSGRGVSEQFF. In nucleotides, the CDR3 is TGCAGCGTTGAATTTAGCGGCCGGGGAGTGAGTGAGCAGTTCTTC. This chain connects TRBV29-1 to TRBJ2-1; D is perhaps TRBD2 (6 bases). V lost 2 bases, J lost 9 bases, and 20 bases lay in between. The CDR3 extends over 15 amino acids. Germline-derived CDR1 and CDR2 are SQVTM and ANQGSEA.

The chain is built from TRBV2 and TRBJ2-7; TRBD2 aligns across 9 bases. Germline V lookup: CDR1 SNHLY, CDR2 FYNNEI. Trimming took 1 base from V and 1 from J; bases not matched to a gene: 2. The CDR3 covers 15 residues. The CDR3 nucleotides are TGTGCCAGCAGTGAAGGTAGCGGGAGATCCTACGAGCAGTACTTC. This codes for CASSEGSGRSYEQYF.

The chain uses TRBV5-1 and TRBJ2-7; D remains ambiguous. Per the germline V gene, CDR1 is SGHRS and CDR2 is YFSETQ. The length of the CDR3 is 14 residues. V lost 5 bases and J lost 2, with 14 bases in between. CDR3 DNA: TGCGCCAGCAGGAACACGGGCAGTCCCTACGAGCAGTACTTC. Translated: CASRNTGSPYEQYF.

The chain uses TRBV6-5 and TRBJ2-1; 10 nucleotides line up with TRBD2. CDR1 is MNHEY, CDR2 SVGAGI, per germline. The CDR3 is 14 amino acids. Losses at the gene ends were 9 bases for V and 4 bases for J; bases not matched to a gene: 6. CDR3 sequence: CASGALAGYNEQFF. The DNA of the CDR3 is TGTGCCAGTGGAGCACTAGCGGGGTACAATGAGCAGTTCTTC.

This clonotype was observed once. CDR3 nucleotides: TGTGCCAGCAGCTTAGATTCCCTGGTGGGGGAGCAGTTCTTC. This gives the protein CASSLDSLVGEQFF. V is TRBV11-2 and J is TRBJ2-1; D uncertain. This CDR3 has 14 amino acids. Trimming took 0 bases from V and 10 from J, leaving 13 bases between them. CDR1 is SGHAT, CDR2 FQNNGV, per germline.

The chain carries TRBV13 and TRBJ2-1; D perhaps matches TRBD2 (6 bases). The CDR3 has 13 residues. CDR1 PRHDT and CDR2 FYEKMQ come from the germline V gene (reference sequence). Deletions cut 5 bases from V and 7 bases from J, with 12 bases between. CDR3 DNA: TGTGCCAGCAGCCTCTCGGAGGGGAATGAGCAGTTCTTC. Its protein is CASSLSEGNEQFF.

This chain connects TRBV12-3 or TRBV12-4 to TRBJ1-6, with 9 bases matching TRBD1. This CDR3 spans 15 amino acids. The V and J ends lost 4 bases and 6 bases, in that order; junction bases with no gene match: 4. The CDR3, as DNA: TGTGCCAGCAGTTACGGGACAGGGAGTAATTCACCCCTCCACTTT. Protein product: CASSYGTGSNSPLHF.

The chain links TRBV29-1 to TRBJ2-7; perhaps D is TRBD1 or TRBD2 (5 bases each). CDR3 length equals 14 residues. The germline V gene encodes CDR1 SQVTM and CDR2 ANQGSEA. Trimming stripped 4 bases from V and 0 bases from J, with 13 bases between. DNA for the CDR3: TGCAGCGTTGTGGAGGACATGGGCTCCTACGAGCAGTACTTC. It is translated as CSVVEDMGSYEQYF.

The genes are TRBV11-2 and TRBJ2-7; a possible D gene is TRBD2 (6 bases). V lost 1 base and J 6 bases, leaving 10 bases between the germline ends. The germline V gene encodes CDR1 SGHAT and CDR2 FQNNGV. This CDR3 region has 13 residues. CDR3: CASSLGLAAEQYF. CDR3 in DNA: TGTGCCAGCAGCTTAGGATTAGCGGCCGAGCAGTACTTC.

The CDR3 here is CATSEGPGSGYTF. CDR3 bases: TGTGCCACCAGTGAAGGGCCGGGGAGTGGCTACACCTTC. The J gene is TRBJ1-2, the V gene TRBV24-1; D uncertain. V shed 4 bases and J shed 7 bases, with 12 bases lying between them. CDR3 length: 13 residues. Germline CDR1 KGHDR, CDR2 SFDVKD.

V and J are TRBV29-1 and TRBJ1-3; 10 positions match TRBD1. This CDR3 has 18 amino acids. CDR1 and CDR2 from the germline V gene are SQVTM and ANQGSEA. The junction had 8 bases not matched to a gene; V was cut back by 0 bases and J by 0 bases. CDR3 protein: CSVEDPRQGAISGNTIYF. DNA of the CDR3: TGCAGCGTTGAAGATCCCAGACAGGGGGCAATCTCTGGAAACACCATATATTTT. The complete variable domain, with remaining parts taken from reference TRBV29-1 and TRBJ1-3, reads SAVISQKPSRDICQRGTSLTIQCQVDSQVTMMFWYRQQPGQSLTLIATANQGSEATYESGFVIDKFPISRPNLTFSTLTVSNMSPEDSSIYLCSVEDPRQGAISGNTIYFGEGSWLTVV.

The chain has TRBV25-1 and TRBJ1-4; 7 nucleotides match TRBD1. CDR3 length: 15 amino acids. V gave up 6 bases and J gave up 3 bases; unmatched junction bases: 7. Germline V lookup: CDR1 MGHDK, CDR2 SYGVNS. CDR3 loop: CASRHTGAANEKLFF. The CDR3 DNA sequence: TGTGCCAGCAGGCATACAGGGGCCGCTAATGAAAAACTGTTTTTT.

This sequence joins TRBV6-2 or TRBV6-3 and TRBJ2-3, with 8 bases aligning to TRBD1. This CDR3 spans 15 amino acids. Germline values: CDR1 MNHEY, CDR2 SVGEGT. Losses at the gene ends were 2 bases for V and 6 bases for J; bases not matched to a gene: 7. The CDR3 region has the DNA TGTGCCAGCAGTTACAGAGGACAGGGACCCGATACGCAGTATTTT. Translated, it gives CASSYRGQGPDTQYF.

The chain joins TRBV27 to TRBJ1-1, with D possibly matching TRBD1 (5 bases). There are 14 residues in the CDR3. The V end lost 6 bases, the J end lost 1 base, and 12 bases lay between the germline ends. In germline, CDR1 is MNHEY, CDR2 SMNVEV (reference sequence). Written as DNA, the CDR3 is TGTGCCAGCAGCTTCGGGACGTCGAACACTGAAGCTTTCTTT. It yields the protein CASSFGTSNTEAFF.